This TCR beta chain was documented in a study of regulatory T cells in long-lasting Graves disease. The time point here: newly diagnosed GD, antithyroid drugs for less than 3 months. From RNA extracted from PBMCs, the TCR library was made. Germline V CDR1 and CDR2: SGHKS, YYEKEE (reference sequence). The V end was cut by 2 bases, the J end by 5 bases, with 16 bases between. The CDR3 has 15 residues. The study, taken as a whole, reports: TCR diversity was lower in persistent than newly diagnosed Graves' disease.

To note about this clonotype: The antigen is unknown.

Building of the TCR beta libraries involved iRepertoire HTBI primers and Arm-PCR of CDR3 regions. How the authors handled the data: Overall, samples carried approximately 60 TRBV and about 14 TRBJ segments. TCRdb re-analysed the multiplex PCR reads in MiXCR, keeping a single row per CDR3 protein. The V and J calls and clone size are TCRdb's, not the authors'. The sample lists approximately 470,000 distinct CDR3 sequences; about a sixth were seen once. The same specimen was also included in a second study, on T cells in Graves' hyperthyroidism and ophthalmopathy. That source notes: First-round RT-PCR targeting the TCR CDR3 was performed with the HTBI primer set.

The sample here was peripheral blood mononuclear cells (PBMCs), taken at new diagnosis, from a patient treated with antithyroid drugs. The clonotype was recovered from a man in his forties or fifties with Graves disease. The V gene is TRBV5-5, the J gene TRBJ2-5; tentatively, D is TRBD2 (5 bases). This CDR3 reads CASSLSGIAQETQYF. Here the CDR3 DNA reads TGTGCCAGCAGCTTATCGGGGATCGCCCAGGAGACCCAGTACTTC.